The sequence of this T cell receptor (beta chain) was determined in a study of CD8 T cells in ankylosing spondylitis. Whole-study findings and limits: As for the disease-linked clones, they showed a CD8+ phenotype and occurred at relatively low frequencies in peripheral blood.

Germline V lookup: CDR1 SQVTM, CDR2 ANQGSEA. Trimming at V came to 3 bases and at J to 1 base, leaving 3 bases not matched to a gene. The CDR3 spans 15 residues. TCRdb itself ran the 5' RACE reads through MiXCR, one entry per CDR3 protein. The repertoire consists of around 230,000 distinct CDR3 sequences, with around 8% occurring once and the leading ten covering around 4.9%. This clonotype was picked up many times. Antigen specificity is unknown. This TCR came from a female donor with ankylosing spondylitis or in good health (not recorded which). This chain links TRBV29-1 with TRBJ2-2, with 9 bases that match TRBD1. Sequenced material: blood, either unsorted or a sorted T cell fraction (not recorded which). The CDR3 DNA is TGCAGCGTTGATGGGGGACAGGGGAACACCGGGGAGCTGTTTTTT. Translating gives CSVDGGQGNTGELFF.